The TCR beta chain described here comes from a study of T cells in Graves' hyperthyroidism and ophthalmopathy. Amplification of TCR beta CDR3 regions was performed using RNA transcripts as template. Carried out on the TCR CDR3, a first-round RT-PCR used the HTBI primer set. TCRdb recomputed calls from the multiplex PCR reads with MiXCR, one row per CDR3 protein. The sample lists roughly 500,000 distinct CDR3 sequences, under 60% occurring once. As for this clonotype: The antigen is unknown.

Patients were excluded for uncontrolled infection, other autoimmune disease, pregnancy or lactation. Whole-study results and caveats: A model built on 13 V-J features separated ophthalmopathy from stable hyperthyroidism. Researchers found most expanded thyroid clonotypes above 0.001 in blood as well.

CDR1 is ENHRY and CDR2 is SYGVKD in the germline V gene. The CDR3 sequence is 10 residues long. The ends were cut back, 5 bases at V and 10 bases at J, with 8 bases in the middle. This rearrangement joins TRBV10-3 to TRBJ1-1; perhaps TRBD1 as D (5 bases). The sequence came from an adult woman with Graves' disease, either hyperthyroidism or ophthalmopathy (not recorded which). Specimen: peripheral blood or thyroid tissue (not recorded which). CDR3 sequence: CAISPGTAFF. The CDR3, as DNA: TGTGCCATCAGTCCAGGGACAGCTTTCTTT.